Sequencing of this T cell receptor beta chain was carried out in a study of cytomegalovirus exposure and HLA in healthy donors. The overall study: The roughly 130 validation repertoires were reported in a later analysis to have been generated on the same platform as the approximately 600 first-cohort repertoires.

With regard to this clone: Its specificity is not known.

V was shortened by 4 bases and J by 5 bases, with 15 bases between the two germline ends. The CDR3 is 15 amino acids. CDR1 is SGHRS and CDR2 is YFSETQ in the germline V gene. Whole-study results and caveats: Cytomegalovirus status, reportedly, was diagnosed with high specificity and sensitivity by the classifier. CMV antigen specificity of three CMV-associated chains was confirmed in vitro. According to the study, roughly 180 TCR beta chains were cytomegalovirus-associated.

The table came from immunoSEQ multiplex PCR; TCRdb's copy has only in-frame clones and leaves some out. This sample carries 180,000 or so clones, about 79% of them seen once, and the ten largest clones take 10% to 15%. The source is a woman aged 25 to 39 in good health and CMV-seropositive. The chain employs TRBV5-1 and TRBJ1-4, with a possible D match to TRBD1 (6 bases). Sequenced sample: PBMCs. This CDR3 reads CASSLDSPNNEKLFF. The CDR3 nucleotides read TGCGCCAGCAGCCTGGACAGCCCAAACAATGAAAAACTGTTTTTT.